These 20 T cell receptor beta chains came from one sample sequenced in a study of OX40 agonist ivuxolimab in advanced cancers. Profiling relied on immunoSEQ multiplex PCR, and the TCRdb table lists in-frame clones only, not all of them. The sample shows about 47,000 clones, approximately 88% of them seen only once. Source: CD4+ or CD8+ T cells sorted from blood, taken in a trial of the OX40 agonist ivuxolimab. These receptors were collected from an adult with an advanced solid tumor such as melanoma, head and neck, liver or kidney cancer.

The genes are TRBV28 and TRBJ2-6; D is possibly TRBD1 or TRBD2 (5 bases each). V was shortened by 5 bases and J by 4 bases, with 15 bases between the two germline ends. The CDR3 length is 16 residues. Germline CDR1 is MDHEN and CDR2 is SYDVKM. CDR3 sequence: CASSIVGASGANVLTF. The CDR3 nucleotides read TGTGCCAGCAGTATTGTCGGGGCTTCAGGGGCCAACGTCCTGACTTTC. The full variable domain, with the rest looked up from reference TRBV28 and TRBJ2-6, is DVKVTQSSRYLVKRTGEKVFLECVQDMDHENMFWYRQDPGLGLRLIYFSYDVKMKEKGDIPEGYSVSREKKERFSLILESASTNQTSMYLCASSIVGASGANVLTFGAGSRLTVL.

The CDR3 region has the DNA TGTGCCAGCAGTTTCTATAGCGGGAGGATGGATACGCAGTATTTT. Amino acids: CASSFYSGRMDTQYF. The chain couples TRBV27 to TRBJ2-3; 10 bases map to TRBD2. The V and J ends lost 3 bases and 6 bases, in that order; junction bases with no gene match: 6. Germline V gives CDR1 MNHEY, CDR2 SMNVEV (reference sequence). CDR3 size: 15 residues.

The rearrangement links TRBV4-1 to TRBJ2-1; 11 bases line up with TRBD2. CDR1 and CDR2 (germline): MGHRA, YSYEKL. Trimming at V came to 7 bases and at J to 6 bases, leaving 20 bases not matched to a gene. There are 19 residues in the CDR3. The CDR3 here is CASKQNLRPSGRLINEQFF. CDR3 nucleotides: TGCGCCAGCAAACAAAATCTACGTCCTAGCGGGAGGTTGATCAATGAGCAGTTCTTC.

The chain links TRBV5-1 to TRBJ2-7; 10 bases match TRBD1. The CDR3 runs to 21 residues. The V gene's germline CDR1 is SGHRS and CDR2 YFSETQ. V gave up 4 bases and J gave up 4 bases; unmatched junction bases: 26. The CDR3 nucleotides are TGCGCCAGCAGCGGAATACTTGGGACAGGGGCTCCCTACGGACCGGGGTACGAGCAGTACTTC. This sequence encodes CASSGILGTGAPYGPGYEQYF.

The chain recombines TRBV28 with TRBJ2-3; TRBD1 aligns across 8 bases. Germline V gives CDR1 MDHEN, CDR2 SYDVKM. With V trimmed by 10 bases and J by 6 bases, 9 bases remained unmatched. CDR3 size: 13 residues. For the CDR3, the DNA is TGTGCCATCTCGCAGGGGGCGAGGGATACGCAGTATTTT. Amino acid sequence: CAISQGARDTQYF.

As DNA, the CDR3 is TGTGCCTGGAGTGGGAAGCCGGGACTAGCGGGAGGGCCCGGGAATGAGCAGTTCTTC. Its translation is CAWSGKPGLAGGPGNEQFF. The rearrangement joins TRBV30 to TRBJ2-1, with 16 bases that match TRBD2. This CDR3 has 19 amino acids. V shed 1 base and J 7 bases; nucleotides not matched to a gene: 13. Germline V gene lookup returns CDR1 GTSNPN and CDR2 SVGIG (reference sequence). Full variable domain (remainder filled in from reference TRBV30 and TRBJ2-1): SQTIHQWPATLVQPVGSPLSLECTVEGTSNPNLYWYRQAAGRGLQLLFYSVGIGQISSEVPQNLSASRPQDRQFILSSKKLLLSDSGFYLCAWSGKPGLAGGPGNEQFFGPGTRLTVL.

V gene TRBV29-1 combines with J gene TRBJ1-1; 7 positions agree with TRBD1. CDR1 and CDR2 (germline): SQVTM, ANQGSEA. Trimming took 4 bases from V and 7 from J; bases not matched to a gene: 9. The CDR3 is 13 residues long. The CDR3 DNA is TGCAGCGTTGTATCCGACGACAGGGATGAAGCTTTCTTT. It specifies CSVVSDDRDEAFF.

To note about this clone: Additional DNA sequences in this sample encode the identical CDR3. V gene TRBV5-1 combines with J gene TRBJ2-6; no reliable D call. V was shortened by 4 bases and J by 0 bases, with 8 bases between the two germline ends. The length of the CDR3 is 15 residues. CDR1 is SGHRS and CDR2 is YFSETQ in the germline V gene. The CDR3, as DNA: TGCGCCAGCAGCCTGGCAGTCTCTGGGGCCAACGTCCTGACTTTC. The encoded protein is CASSLAVSGANVLTF.

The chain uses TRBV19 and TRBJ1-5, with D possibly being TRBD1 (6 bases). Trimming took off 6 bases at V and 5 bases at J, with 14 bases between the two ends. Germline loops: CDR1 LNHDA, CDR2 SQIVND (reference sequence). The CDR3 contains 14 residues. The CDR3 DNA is TGTGCCAGTAGCACACAGGGTCAGGATCAGCCCCAGCATTTT. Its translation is CASSTQGQDQPQHF.

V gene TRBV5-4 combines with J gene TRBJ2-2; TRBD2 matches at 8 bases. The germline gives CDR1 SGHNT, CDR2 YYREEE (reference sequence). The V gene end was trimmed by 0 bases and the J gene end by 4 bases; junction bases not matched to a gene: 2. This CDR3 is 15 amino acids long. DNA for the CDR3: TGTGCCAGCAGCTTGGGGACTAGCCGCACCGGGGAGCTGTTTTTT. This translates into CASSLGTSRTGELFF.

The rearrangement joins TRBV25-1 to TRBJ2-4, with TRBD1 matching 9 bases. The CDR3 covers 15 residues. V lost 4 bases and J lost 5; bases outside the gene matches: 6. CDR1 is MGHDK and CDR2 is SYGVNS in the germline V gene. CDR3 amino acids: CASSVMGDRENIQYF. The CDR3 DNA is TGTGCCAGCAGTGTAATGGGGGACAGGGAAAACATTCAGTACTTC.

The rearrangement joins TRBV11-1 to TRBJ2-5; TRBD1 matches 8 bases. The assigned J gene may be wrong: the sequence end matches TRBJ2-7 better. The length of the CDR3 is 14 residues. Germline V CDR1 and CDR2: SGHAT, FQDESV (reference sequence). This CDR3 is CASSLGQAAYEQYF. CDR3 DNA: TGTGCCAGCAGCTTGGGACAGGCCGCCTACGAGCAGTACTTC.

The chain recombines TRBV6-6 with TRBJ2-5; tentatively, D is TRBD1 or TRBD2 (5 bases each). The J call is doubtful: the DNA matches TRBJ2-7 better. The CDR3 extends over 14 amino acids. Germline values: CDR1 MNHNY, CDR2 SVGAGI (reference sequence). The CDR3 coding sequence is TGTGCCAGCAGTTATCGGGGCTACTCCTACGAGCAGTACTTC. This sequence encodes CASSYRGYSYEQYF.

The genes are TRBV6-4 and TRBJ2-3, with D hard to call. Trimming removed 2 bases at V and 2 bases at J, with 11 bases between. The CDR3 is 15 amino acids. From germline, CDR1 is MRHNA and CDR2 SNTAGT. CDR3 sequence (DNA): TGTGCCAGCAGTGACCGGGTTGGGTTCACAGATACGCAGTATTTT. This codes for CASSDRVGFTDTQYF.

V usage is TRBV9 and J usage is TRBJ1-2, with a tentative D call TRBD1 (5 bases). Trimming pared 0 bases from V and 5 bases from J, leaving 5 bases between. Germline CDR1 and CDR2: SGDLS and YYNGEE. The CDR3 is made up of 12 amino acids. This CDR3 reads CASSVEGYGYTF. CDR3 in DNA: TGTGCCAGCAGCGTAGAGGGGTATGGCTACACCTTC.

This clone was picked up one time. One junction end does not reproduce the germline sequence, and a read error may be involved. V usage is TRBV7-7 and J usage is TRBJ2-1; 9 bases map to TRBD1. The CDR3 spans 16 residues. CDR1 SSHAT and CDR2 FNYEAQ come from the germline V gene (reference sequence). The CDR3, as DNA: TGTGCTAGCAGCTTAGTGGGCGGGACAGGGTACGATGAGCAGTTCTTC. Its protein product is CASSLVGGTGYDEQFF.

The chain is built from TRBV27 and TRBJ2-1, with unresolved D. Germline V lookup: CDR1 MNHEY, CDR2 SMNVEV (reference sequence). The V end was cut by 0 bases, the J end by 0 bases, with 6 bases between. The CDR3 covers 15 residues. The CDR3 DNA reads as TGTGCCAGCAGTTTATCGATGGCCTCCTACAATGAGCAGTTCTTC. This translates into CASSLSMASYNEQFF.

Here the CDR3 reads CASRRTEGNTEAFF. For the CDR3, the DNA is TGTGCCAGCAGACGGACAGAAGGGAACACTGAAGCTTTCTTT. The chain joins TRBV2 to TRBJ1-1; D is possibly TRBD1 (6 bases). Germline V gene sequence: CDR1 SNHLY, CDR2 FYNNEI. The length of the CDR3 is 14 residues. V dropped 6 bases and J dropped 1 base, with 12 bases sitting between them.

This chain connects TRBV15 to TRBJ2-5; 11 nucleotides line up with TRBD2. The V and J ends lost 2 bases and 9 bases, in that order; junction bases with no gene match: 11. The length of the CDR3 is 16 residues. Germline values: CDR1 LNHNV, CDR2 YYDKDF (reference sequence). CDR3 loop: CATSRPVAGGAMAQYF. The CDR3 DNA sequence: TGTGCCACCAGCAGACCAGTAGCGGGAGGGGCAATGGCCCAGTACTTC.

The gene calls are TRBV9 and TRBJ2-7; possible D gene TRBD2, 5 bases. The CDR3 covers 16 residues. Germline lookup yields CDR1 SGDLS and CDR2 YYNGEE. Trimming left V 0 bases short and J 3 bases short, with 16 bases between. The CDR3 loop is CASSVDPAGLIYEQYF. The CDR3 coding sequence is TGTGCCAGCAGCGTAGACCCCGCGGGCCTAATCTACGAGCAGTACTTC.